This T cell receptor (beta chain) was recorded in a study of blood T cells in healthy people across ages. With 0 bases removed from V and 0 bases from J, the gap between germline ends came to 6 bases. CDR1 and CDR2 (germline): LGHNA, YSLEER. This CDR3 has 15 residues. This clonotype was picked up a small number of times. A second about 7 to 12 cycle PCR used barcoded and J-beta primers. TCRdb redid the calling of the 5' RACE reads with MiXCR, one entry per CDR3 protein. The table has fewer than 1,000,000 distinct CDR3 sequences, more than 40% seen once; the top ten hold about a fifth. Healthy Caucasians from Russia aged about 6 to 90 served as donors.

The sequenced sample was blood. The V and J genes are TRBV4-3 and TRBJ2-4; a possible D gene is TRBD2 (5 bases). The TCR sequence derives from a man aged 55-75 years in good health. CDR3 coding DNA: TGCGCCAGCAGCCAAGACGGGATAGCCAAAAACATTCAGTACTTC. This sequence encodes CASSQDGIAKNIQYF.